Presented here are 32 T cell receptor beta chains from one specimen sequenced in a study of cytomegalovirus exposure and HLA in healthy donors. The study ran its PCR with 60 Vbeta and 13 Jbeta primers. The repertoire was sequenced with immunoSEQ multiplex PCR; TCRdb's copy has only in-frame clones and lacks some. Of approximately 140,000 clones listed, over 60% are singletons. Specimen: PBMCs. Every receptor here comes from a man between 35 and 55 years old in good health and CMV-seropositive.

This sequence joins TRBV6-6 and TRBJ2-7; TRBD2 matches 7 bases. Losses at the gene ends were 2 bases for V and 4 bases for J; bases not matched to a gene: 5. The CDR3 runs to 14 residues. Per the germline V gene, CDR1 is MNHNY and CDR2 is SVGAGI (reference sequence). CDR3 residues: CASSYGGSRYEQYF. Here the CDR3 DNA reads TGTGCCAGCAGTTACGGCGGGAGTCGGTACGAGCAGTACTTC.

The chain recombines TRBV12-5 with TRBJ2-1; 15 nucleotides line up with TRBD2. Germline assignment: CDR1 LGHNT and CDR2 FRNRAP. After removal of 0 bases from V and 4 bases from J, the junction contained 13 bases not matched to a gene. This CDR3 has 21 amino acids. The CDR3, as DNA: TGTGCTAGTGGTTTGGTACCCCTGGGACTAGCGGGAGGACATTCGTACAATGAGCAGTTCTTC. Residues: CASGLVPLGLAGGHSYNEQFF.

The V gene is TRBV7-2, the J gene TRBJ2-1; maybe TRBD1 (6 bases). Germline values: CDR1 SGHTA, CDR2 FQGNSA. V was pared by 4 bases and J by 2 bases, with 15 bases between. The CDR3 runs 16 residues. DNA of the CDR3: TGTGCCAGCAGCTCGACCGGGACACTCGCCTACAATGAGCAGTTCTTC. Translation gives CASSSTGTLAYNEQFF.

This clone has a single count. V gene TRBV28 combines with J gene TRBJ2-7; 7 nucleotides agree with TRBD1. Unmatched junction bases numbered 4, after V lost 5 bases and J lost 3 bases. Per germline, CDR1 MDHEN and CDR2 SYDVKM. This CDR3 is 13 amino acids long. The CDR3 loop is CASSTGTDYEQYF. DNA of the CDR3: TGTGCCAGCAGTACCGGGACAGACTACGAGCAGTACTTC.

This chain connects TRBV27 to TRBJ1-5; D uncertain. The V and J ends lost 1 base and 2 bases respectively, with 6 bases between them. Germline loops: CDR1 MNHEY, CDR2 SMNVEV (reference sequence). This CDR3 has 14 amino acids. The CDR3 sequence: CASSLFQGNQPQHF. The CDR3 coding sequence is TGTGCCAGCAGTTTATTCCAGGGCAATCAGCCCCAGCATTTT.

The chain combines TRBV5-1 with TRBJ2-3, with D possibly matching TRBD1 (6 bases). The CDR3 contains 14 residues. V gave up 4 bases and J gave up 2 bases, with 11 bases separating them. Germline CDR1 SGHRS, CDR2 YFSETQ. The CDR3 nucleotides are TGCGCCAGCAGCCCAGGACAGCCCACAGATACGCAGTATTTT. Protein product: CASSPGQPTDTQYF.

This clone was observed a single time. The chain recombines TRBV18 with TRBJ2-7; no clear D gene. The CDR3 runs to 15 residues. V was cut by 0 bases and J by 0 bases, with 9 bases left in between. Germline CDR1 reads KGHSH; CDR2 reads LQKENI. In DNA, the CDR3 is TGTGCCAGCTCACCACCGGCGGATCCCTCCTACGAGCAGTACTTC. This encodes CASSPPADPSYEQYF.

The rearrangement joins TRBV9 to TRBJ1-4, with a weak D call TRBD1 (5 bases). The ends were cut back, 3 bases at V and 0 bases at J, with 15 bases in the middle. The CDR3 consists of 17 residues. Per the germline V gene, CDR1 is SGDLS and CDR2 is YYNGEE. The CDR3 sequence: CASSASLDSATNEKLFF. The CDR3 DNA sequence: TGTGCCAGCAGCGCGAGCCTCGACAGTGCAACTAATGAAAAACTGTTTTTT.

The genes are TRBV28 and TRBJ2-2; 10 positions match TRBD2. This CDR3 has 15 amino acids. Germline assignment: CDR1 MDHEN and CDR2 SYDVKM. J lost 4 bases, V lost 4 bases, and 3 bases had no gene match. The CDR3 nucleotides are TGTGCCAGCAGTTCCGGGACTAGCGTCACCGGGGAGCTGTTTTTT. It specifies CASSSGTSVTGELFF.

The chain has TRBV9 and TRBJ2-1; a weak D match, TRBD2 (6 bases). Trimming stripped 4 bases from V and 0 bases from J, with 11 bases between. The CDR3 length is 15 residues. Germline V gene sequence: CDR1 SGDLS, CDR2 YYNGEE. DNA of the CDR3: TGTGCCAGCAGCCAGCGGGCCTACTCCTACAATGAGCAGTTCTTC. Protein: CASSQRAYSYNEQFF.

V and J are TRBV2 and TRBJ1-5, with 7 bases matching TRBD1. Trimming at V came to 4 bases and at J to 6 bases, leaving 6 bases not matched to a gene. Germline V gene lookup returns CDR1 SNHLY and CDR2 FYNNEI. The CDR3 runs to 14 residues. The CDR3 bases are TGTGCCAGCAGTGTGGGGACAGCAGGTCAGCCCCAGCATTTT. Its translation: CASSVGTAGQPQHF.

This chain links TRBV5-1 with TRBJ1-5; D gene unclear. The CDR3 sequence is 13 residues long. The germline V gene has CDR1 SGHRS and CDR2 YFSETQ. V lost 0 bases, J lost 5 bases, and 6 bases lay in between. The CDR3 is CASSLGADQPQHF. The CDR3 bases are TGCGCCAGCAGCTTGGGGGCCGATCAGCCCCAGCATTTT.

This clone was recorded once. V is TRBV27 and J is TRBJ2-7; D is perhaps TRBD2 (6 bases). The germline CDR1 and CDR2 sequences are MNHEY and SMNVEV (reference sequence). This CDR3 region has 15 residues. Trimming removed 5 bases at V and 7 bases at J, with 21 bases between. The CDR3 loop reads CASSQLRTGAGEQYF. The CDR3 bases are TGTGCCAGCAGTCAATTAAGGACGGGAGCTGGGGAGCAGTACTTC.

This rearrangement joins TRBV12-5 to TRBJ2-1, with 12 bases that match TRBD2. Germline V gene data show CDR1 as LGHNT and CDR2 as FRNRAP. V trimming: 5 bases; J trimming: 7 bases; junction bases outside the gene matches: 12. This CDR3 contains 17 residues. CDR3 in DNA: TGTGCTAGTGGTGCCTCTAGCGGGAGGGCCTTGTCAAATGAGCAGTTCTTC. Protein product: CASGASSGRALSNEQFF.

The gene calls are TRBV9 and TRBJ2-3, with 8 bases identical to TRBD1. V lost 3 bases and J lost 3; bases outside the gene matches: 6. This CDR3 contains 15 residues. CDR1 is SGDLS and CDR2 is YYNGEE in the germline V gene. The CDR3 DNA reads as TGTGCCAGCAGCGCCTCACAGGGGGTGACAGATACGCAGTATTTT. This sequence encodes CASSASQGVTDTQYF.

The V and J genes are TRBV28 and TRBJ1-4; 10 bases are a match to TRBD1. This CDR3 is 16 amino acids long. V trimming: 10 bases; J trimming: 8 bases; junction bases outside the gene matches: 16. Germline CDR1 and CDR2: MDHEN and SYDVKM. The CDR3 bases are TGTGCCACCGCCCCGGGACAGGGGCCCTCTGGGGAAAAACTGTTTTTT. Translating gives CATAPGQGPSGEKLFF.

The chain couples TRBV6-9 to TRBJ2-2; D gene unclear. V gave up 4 bases and J gave up 8 bases, with 5 bases separating them. The CDR3 runs to 11 residues. CDR1 and CDR2 (germline): MNHGY, SVAAGI. The CDR3 spells CASSFQGELFF. The CDR3 DNA reads TGTGCCAGCAGTTTTCAAGGGGAGCTGTTTTTT.

V usage is TRBV6-1 and J usage is TRBJ2-7; TRBD2 matches 11 bases. Trimming removed 4 bases from V and 0 bases from J; junction bases left unmatched: 8. The CDR3 loop spans 17 amino acids. The germline V gene encodes CDR1 MNHNS and CDR2 SASEGT. CDR3 coding DNA: TGTGCCAGCAGTGCTGCAGGACTAGCGGGTGACTCCTACGAGCAGTACTTC. Translation gives CASSAAGLAGDSYEQYF.

CDR3 in amino acids: CASSLTTAMNTEAFF. In DNA, the CDR3 is TGTGCCAGCAGCCTCACGACAGCCATGAACACTGAAGCTTTCTTT. The chain is built from TRBV13 and TRBJ1-1; D is possibly TRBD1 (5 bases). This CDR3 contains 15 residues. Germline V gene lookup returns CDR1 PRHDT and CDR2 FYEKMQ (reference sequence). Trimming left V 5 bases short and J 0 bases short, with 13 bases between. Drawing the rest from reference TRBV13 and TRBJ1-1, the complete variable domain is AAGVIQSPRHLIKEKRETATLKCYPIPRHDTVYWYQQGPGQDPQFLISFYEKMQSDKGSIPDRFSAQQFSDYHSELNMSSLELGDSALYFCASSLTTAMNTEAFFGQGTRLTVV.

This chain links TRBV6-4 with TRBJ2-1; D unresolved. The V gene's germline CDR1 is MRHNA and CDR2 SNTAGT. V gave up 3 bases and J gave up 0 bases, with 3 bases separating them. There are 13 residues in the CDR3. CDR3 amino acids: CASSESSYNEQFF. CDR3 nucleotides: TGTGCCAGCAGTGAGAGCTCCTACAATGAGCAGTTCTTC.

This rearrangement joins TRBV5-1 to TRBJ1-5; perhaps TRBD1 as D (6 bases). Germline V lookup: CDR1 SGHRS, CDR2 YFSETQ. CDR3 size: 14 residues. The ends were cut back, 0 bases at V and 3 bases at J, with 7 bases in the middle. CDR3 DNA sequence: TGCGCCAGCAGCTTGGAGGGGGTCAATCAGCCCCAGCATTTT. Residues: CASSLEGVNQPQHF.

The V call is TRBV7-3, the J call TRBJ2-7, with a tentative D call TRBD1 (5 bases). Trimming stripped 2 bases from V and 1 base from J, with 12 bases between. Germline assignment: CDR1 SGHTA and CDR2 FQGTGA. This CDR3 has 15 amino acids. The CDR3 is CASSLWGSGSYEQYF. CDR3 DNA: TGTGCCAGCAGCTTATGGGGCAGTGGTTCCTACGAGCAGTACTTC.

The sample holds a few counts of this clone. This chain joins TRBV19 and TRBJ2-7, with 9 bases lining up with TRBD1. CDR3 size: 14 residues. J was trimmed by 2 bases and V by 6 bases; bases with no gene match: 5. Germline V lookup: CDR1 LNHDA, CDR2 SQIVND (reference sequence). Here the CDR3 reads CASSNRGPPYEQYF. The CDR3 DNA reads TGTGCCAGTAGCAACAGGGGGCCCCCCTACGAGCAGTACTTC.

Points on this clone: Other DNA sequences in this specimen translate into the identical CDR3. The chain carries TRBV5-1 and TRBJ2-7, with TRBD2 identical over 7 bases. Germline CDR1 and CDR2: SGHRS and YFSETQ. V dropped 0 bases and J dropped 4; count of bases not matched to a gene: 4. The CDR3 contains 14 residues. CDR3 sequence (DNA): TGCGCCAGCAGCTTGGGACTAGCAGAATACGAGCAGTACTTC. This gives the protein CASSLGLAEYEQYF.

The rearrangement joins TRBV7-8 to TRBJ1-1; maybe TRBD1 (5 bases). Trimming shortened V by 1 base and J by 7 bases, and 7 bases separated the two germline ends. This CDR3 has 12 amino acids. Germline V gives CDR1 SGHVS, CDR2 FQNEAQ. The CDR3 nucleotides read TGTGCCAGCAGCTTAGAAGGGGATGAAGCTTTCTTT. It specifies CASSLEGDEAFF.

The chain recombines TRBV2 with TRBJ2-3; TRBD2 matches at 7 bases. V was clipped by 6 bases and J by 3 bases; unmatched bases: 12. CDR1 is SNHLY and CDR2 is FYNNEI in the germline V gene. The CDR3 contains 16 residues. The CDR3 region has the DNA TGTGCCAGCAGGCCCCTGGGGGGGGTCTCGACAGATACGCAGTATTTT. This gives the protein CASRPLGGVSTDTQYF.

The chain has TRBV14 and TRBJ2-1, with TRBD2 matching 7 bases. This CDR3 region has 14 residues. Germline loops: CDR1 SGHDN, CDR2 FVKESK. The trim removed 4 bases at V and 4 bases at J, leaving 4 bases unmatched. The chain's CDR3 is CASSPPGGYNEQFF. CDR3 bases: TGTGCCAGCAGCCCCCCGGGGGGTTACAATGAGCAGTTCTTC.

The rearrangement links TRBV2 to TRBJ2-7; 7 bases line up with TRBD1. Germline V gene lookup returns CDR1 SNHLY and CDR2 FYNNEI. V shed 4 bases and J 7 bases; nucleotides not matched to a gene: 13. The CDR3 runs to 15 residues. The CDR3 sequence: CASSVVTGDLGEQYF. As DNA, the CDR3 is TGTGCCAGCAGTGTAGTAACAGGGGATTTGGGAGAGCAGTACTTC.

The CDR3 bases are TGTGCCAGCAGCTCCCGGGACAGGGCGCAAAACTCCTACAATGAGCAGTTCTTC. Residues: CASSSRDRAQNSYNEQFF. The genes are TRBV7-9 and TRBJ2-1, with 9 positions matching TRBD1. V dropped 4 bases and J dropped 0; count of bases not matched to a gene: 10. Germline CDR1 reads SEHNR; CDR2 reads FQNEAQ (reference sequence). This CDR3 is 18 amino acids long.

This sequence joins TRBV2 and TRBJ1-1; D is possibly TRBD1 (5 bases). Per germline, CDR1 SNHLY and CDR2 FYNNEI. V gave up 8 bases and J gave up 5 bases, with 21 bases separating them. The CDR3 contains 15 residues. Here the CDR3 reads CASCGQGGRWTEAFF. CDR3 sequence (DNA): TGTGCCAGCTGTGGGCAGGGCGGTCGATGGACTGAAGCTTTCTTT.

The rearrangement uses TRBV28 and TRBJ1-4, with D unresolved. Trimming cost V 6 bases and J 0 bases, with 11 bases left between them. This CDR3 is 15 amino acids long. Germline assignment: CDR1 MDHEN and CDR2 SYDVKM. The CDR3 loop is CASSAELSTNEKLFF. In DNA form, the CDR3 reads TGTGCCAGCAGCGCCGAGCTATCAACTAATGAAAAACTGTTTTTT.

The rearrangement joins TRBV7-3 to TRBJ1-1; a weak D match, TRBD1 (6 bases). V was pared by 5 bases and J by 0 bases, with 10 bases between. Germline V gene lookup returns CDR1 SGHTA and CDR2 FQGTGA. The CDR3 has 14 residues. Written as DNA, the CDR3 is TGTGCCAGCAGCCCAGACAGGATGAACACTGAAGCTTTCTTT. Its protein product is CASSPDRMNTEAFF.